Below, 14 T cell receptor beta chains from the same sample are listed, as sequenced in a study of a mutant IDH1 vaccine in newly diagnosed glioma. TCRdb's copy holds only in-frame clones and misses some; the assay was immunoSEQ multiplex PCR. The sample has about 59,000 clones, about four fifths seen once. Antigens for these TCRs are unknown. Time point in this sample: week 47, end of study. Each dose delivered 300 ug of mutant IDH1 20-mer peptide subcutaneously with imiquimod. The starting material was PBMCs, obtained from a glioma patient whose treatment included an IDH1 peptide vaccine. The receptors originated from a man younger than 45 with glioma.

The V and J genes are TRBV7-9 and TRBJ2-2; TRBD1 is a possible D gene (5 bases). The CDR3 covers 15 residues. V was trimmed by 8 bases and J by 2 bases, leaving 15 bases between them. Germline V gene data show CDR1 as SEHNR and CDR2 as FQNEAQ (reference sequence). The CDR3 region has the DNA TGTGCCAGCCTACATAGGGGCACAAACACCGGGGAGCTGTTTTTT. Translation gives CASLHRGTNTGELFF. The complete variable domain, with remaining parts taken from reference TRBV7-9 and TRBJ2-2, reads DTGVSQNPRHKITKRGQNVTFRCDPISEHNRLYWYRQTLGQGPEFLTYFQNEAQLEKSRLLSDRFSAERPKGSFSTLEIQRTEQGDSAMYLCASLHRGTNTGELFFGEGSRLTVL.

V gene TRBV29-1 combines with J gene TRBJ2-1; D unclear. The CDR3 totals 10 residues. Germline V gene lookup returns CDR1 SQVTM and CDR2 ANQGSEA. CDR3: CSSLHNEQFF. In DNA form, the CDR3 reads TGCAGTTCCCTGCACAATGAGCAGTTCTTC.

The gene calls are TRBV4-2 and TRBJ2-3, with unresolved D. The V gene lost 0 bases and the J gene lost 0 bases, with 7 bases spanning the gap. The CDR3 spans 15 residues. Germline V CDR1 and CDR2: LGHNA, YNFKEQ. CDR3 loop: CASSQDGRSTDTQYF. The CDR3, as DNA: TGTGCCAGCAGCCAAGATGGTCGGAGCACAGATACGCAGTATTTT.

This chain connects TRBV7-8 to TRBJ2-7, with 8 positions matching TRBD1. The junction had 8 bases not matched to a gene; V was cut back by 3 bases and J by 4 bases. This CDR3 comprises 15 residues. CDR1 is SGHVS, CDR2 FQNEAQ, per germline. The CDR3: CASSFEDRVVYEQYF. CDR3 coding DNA: TGTGCCAGCAGCTTCGAGGACAGGGTGGTGTACGAGCAGTACTTC.

The CDR3 region has the DNA TGTGCCAGTAGTATAAGGAGACAGGAAGCTAACACTGAAGCTTTCTTT. Amino acid sequence: CASSIRRQEANTEAFF. The rearrangement joins TRBV19 to TRBJ1-1, with D perhaps TRBD1 (6 bases). Trimming removed 2 bases at V and 2 bases at J, with 15 bases between. This CDR3 is 16 amino acids long. Germline CDR1 LNHDA, CDR2 SQIVND (reference sequence).

This chain joins TRBV4-1 and TRBJ1-2; 7 nucleotides match TRBD1. After removal of 4 bases from V and 4 bases from J, the junction contained 21 bases not matched to a gene. The germline gives CDR1 MGHRA, CDR2 YSYEKL. CDR3 length: 19 residues. The CDR3 nucleotides read TGCGCCAGCAGCCCAACTGGGACAGCACCGGCCGTCGGTCCCTATGGCTACACCTTC. Encoded protein: CASSPTGTAPAVGPYGYTF.

This clone was observed a single time. The chain has TRBV5-1 and TRBJ2-1; 7 bases agree with TRBD2. This CDR3 spans 16 amino acids. J was trimmed by 2 bases and V by 4 bases; bases with no gene match: 9. Germline assignment: CDR1 SGHRS and CDR2 YFSETQ. CDR3 in DNA: TGCGCCAGCAGCCAATCCCAGGGAGGGCCCTACAATGAGCAGTTCTTC. Translated: CASSQSQGGPYNEQFF.

The V gene is TRBV5-4, the J gene TRBJ1-2; tentative D call: TRBD1 (5 bases). V dropped 2 bases and J dropped 8 bases, with 13 bases sitting between them. The CDR3 spans 13 residues. Germline CDR1 is SGHNT and CDR2 is YYREEE (reference sequence). This chain's CDR3 is CASSLAGIGGYTF. In nucleotides, the CDR3 is TGTGCCAGCAGCTTAGCAGGGATTGGCGGCTACACCTTC. Filled out from reference TRBV5-4 and TRBJ1-2, the complete variable domain reads ETGVTQSPTHLIKTRGQQVTLRCSSQSGHNTVSWYQQALGQGPQFIFQYYREEENGRGNFPPRFSGLQFPNYSSELNVNALELDDSALYLCASSLAGIGGYTFGSGTRLTVV.

The genes are TRBV4-2 and TRBJ2-3; 7 bases fit TRBD2. The CDR3 covers 19 residues. V lost 3 bases to trimming and J lost 6 bases; unmatched junction nucleotides: 21. Germline V gene sequence: CDR1 LGHNA, CDR2 YNFKEQ. Written as DNA, the CDR3 is TGTGCCAGCAGCCAGGGGTGGAACCTTCAAGCGGGGTCAGTGGATACGCAGTATTTT. It specifies CASSQGWNLQAGSVDTQYF.

The V and J genes are TRBV4-1 and TRBJ1-5; no clear D. Germline CDR1 and CDR2: MGHRA and YSYEKL. The CDR3 runs 16 residues. V shed 1 base and J shed 1 base, with 11 bases lying between them. The CDR3 DNA sequence: TGCGCCAGCAGCCAAGTTTTAGGGAGGAGCAATCAGCCCCAGCATTTT. Its protein is CASSQVLGRSNQPQHF.

This clone came up a few times. The CDR3 bases are TGTGCCAGCAGCATCCGACAGGCCTACGAGCAGTACTTC. Protein: CASSIRQAYEQYF. The chain combines TRBV11-2 with TRBJ2-7; D is possibly TRBD1 (6 bases). The germline V gene encodes CDR1 SGHAT and CDR2 FQNNGV. The CDR3 is 13 residues long. V was pared by 5 bases and J by 2 bases, with 10 bases between.

This rearrangement joins TRBV5-5 to TRBJ2-7; tentative D call: TRBD2 (6 bases). Germline values: CDR1 SGHKS, CDR2 YYEKEE (reference sequence). This CDR3 region has 14 residues. V lost 4 bases and J 5 bases, leaving 16 bases between the germline ends. Here the CDR3 DNA reads TGTGCCAGCAGCATTGGTTTGGGCGGGGACGAGCAGTACTTC. Its protein product is CASSIGLGGDEQYF. Combining the CDR3 with reference TRBV5-5 and TRBJ2-7 gives the whole variable domain DAGVTQSPTHLIKTRGQQVTLRCSPISGHKSVSWYQQVLGQGPQFIFQYYEKEERGRGNFPDRFSARQFPNYSSELNVNALLLGDSALYLCASSIGLGGDEQYFGPGTRLTVT.

This sequence joins TRBV7-8 and TRBJ2-5; no reliable D call. CDR1 is SGHVS and CDR2 is FQNEAQ in the germline V gene. V lost 5 bases, J lost 3 bases, and 4 bases lay in between. The CDR3 extends over 11 amino acids. This CDR3 reads CASSPKETQYF. In DNA form, the CDR3 reads TGTGCCAGCAGCCCGAAAGAGACCCAGTACTTC.

The chain links TRBV28 to TRBJ1-5; TRBD1 matches at 8 bases. In germline, CDR1 is MDHEN, CDR2 SYDVKM. The ends lost 2 bases at V and 5 bases at J; junction bases unmatched: 11. The CDR3 is 17 amino acids. The CDR3 protein is CASSLGTYRGEDQPQHF. The CDR3 DNA is TGTGCCAGCAGTTTAGGGACCTACAGGGGGGAAGATCAGCCCCAGCATTTT. The full variable domain, completed using reference TRBV28 and TRBJ1-5, is DVKVTQSSRYLVKRTGEKVFLECVQDMDHENMFWYRQDPGLGLRLIYFSYDVKMKEKGDIPEGYSVSREKKERFSLILESASTNQTSMYLCASSLGTYRGEDQPQHFGDGTRLSIL.